The 11 T cell receptor beta chains given below trace back to one sample, sequenced in a study of blood T cell repertoires in COVID-19. Profiled with immunoSEQ multiplex PCR; TCRdb holds only in-frame clones, not every one. The data hold over 100,000 clones, with approximately 80% observed a single time. The sample was peripheral blood. The receptors were gathered from a woman aged 55-70 years with acute or convalescent COVID-19.

The chain is built from TRBV7-9 and TRBJ1-1; 7 bases are shared with TRBD1. Trimming took 0 bases from V and 9 from J; bases not matched to a gene: 4. CDR1 is SEHNR and CDR2 is FQNEAQ in the germline V gene (reference sequence). The CDR3 spans 13 residues. This chain's CDR3 is CASSLAGTAKAFF. The CDR3 DNA reads TGTGCCAGCAGCTTAGCGGGGACAGCGAAAGCTTTCTTT.

The chain couples TRBV6-5 to TRBJ2-7; 8 bases line up with TRBD1. The germline gives CDR1 MNHEY, CDR2 SVGAGI. V gave up 5 bases and J gave up 1 base; unmatched junction bases: 4. The CDR3 runs to 14 residues. The CDR3, as DNA: TGTGCCAGCAGTACCGGGACAGGATCCTACGAGCAGTACGTC. Its protein product is CASSTGTGSYEQYV.

This chain links TRBV10-3 with TRBJ1-2; 7 nucleotides line up with TRBD1. CDR1 ENHRY and CDR2 SYGVKD come from the germline V gene. The CDR3 has 13 amino acids. The J segment lost 4 bases and the V segment lost 6 bases, leaving 5 bases of the junction unmatched. The chain's CDR3 is CAIRGGQIYGYTF. In nucleotides, the CDR3 is TGTGCCATCAGAGGGGGACAGATCTATGGCTACACCTTC.

The rearrangement uses TRBV5-6 and TRBJ1-2, with 9 bases aligning to TRBD1. Germline loops: CDR1 SGHDT, CDR2 YYEEEE. J gave up 10 bases and V 4 bases, and 11 bases lay outside the gene matches. CDR3 length equals 14 residues. CDR3 region: CASSLSRDRVYYTF. CDR3 DNA sequence: TGTGCCAGCAGCCTGAGCCGGGACAGGGTCTACTACACCTTC.

The CDR3 region is CAWSIKDTVLYEQYF. As DNA, the CDR3 is TGTGCCTGGAGTATAAAGGACACCGTCCTTTACGAGCAGTACTTC. The V and J genes are TRBV30 and TRBJ2-7, with D tentatively TRBD1 (5 bases). This CDR3 spans 15 amino acids. Germline CDR1 reads GTSNPN; CDR2 reads SVGIG (reference sequence). Trimming cost V 2 bases and J 4 bases, with 18 bases left between them.

This clone appeared a single time. The chain carries TRBV5-5 and TRBJ1-2, with TRBD1 matching over 10 bases. The CDR3 totals 17 residues. From germline, CDR1 is SGHKS and CDR2 YYEKEE (reference sequence). With 0 bases clipped from V and 2 bases from J, the junction kept 7 bases outside the gene matches. The CDR3 DNA reads TGTGCCAGCAGCTTGGTATTAAGGACAGGGGGAAACTATGGCTACACCTTC. Translating gives CASSLVLRTGGNYGYTF.

This chain connects TRBV9 to TRBJ2-1, with 11 bases aligning to TRBD2. Germline V gene data show CDR1 as SGDLS and CDR2 as YYNGEE. V gave up 3 bases and J gave up 4 bases; unmatched junction bases: 9. This CDR3 spans 17 amino acids. As DNA, the CDR3 is TGTGCCAGCAGCGCGTATGAGCTAGCGGGGGGTTACAATGAGCAGTTCTTC. It codes for CASSAYELAGGYNEQFF.

This clone was recorded once. This chain connects TRBV15 to TRBJ2-7; the D gene is possibly TRBD1 (5 bases). V was pared by 0 bases and J by 6 bases, with 18 bases between. CDR1 and CDR2 (germline): LNHNV, YYDKDF (reference sequence). This CDR3 spans 16 amino acids. The CDR3 spells CATSRDDQGRRGEQYF. The CDR3 DNA reads TGTGCCACCAGCAGAGATGATCAGGGAAGAAGAGGCGAGCAGTACTTC.

The chain links TRBV5-5 to TRBJ1-5, with TRBD1 matching over 8 bases. CDR1 and CDR2 (germline): SGHKS, YYEKEE (reference sequence). V was clipped by 2 bases and J by 7 bases; unmatched bases: 8. The CDR3 sequence is 15 residues long. The DNA of the CDR3 is TGTGCCAGCAGCTTTGCCCCAGGGGGCGAACAGCCCCAGCATTTT. Amino acid sequence: CASSFAPGGEQPQHF. Based on the CDR3 plus reference TRBV5-5 and TRBJ1-5, the full variable domain is DAGVTQSPTHLIKTRGQQVTLRCSPISGHKSVSWYQQVLGQGPQFIFQYYEKEERGRGNFPDRFSARQFPNYSSELNVNALLLGDSALYLCASSFAPGGEQPQHFGDGTRLSIL.

CDR3 in DNA: TGTGCCAGCAGTTTATTCCCCCCAGCGGGAGTGTACAATGAGCAGTTCTTC. Translating gives CASSLFPPAGVYNEQFF. The chain combines TRBV27 with TRBJ2-1, with 8 bases matching TRBD2. Trimming at V came to 1 base and at J to 4 bases, leaving 9 bases not matched to a gene. This CDR3 is 17 amino acids long. Germline V gives CDR1 MNHEY, CDR2 SMNVEV (reference sequence).

The chain recombines TRBV5-4 with TRBJ2-2; 7 bases map to TRBD1. V lost 4 bases to trimming and J lost 0 bases; unmatched junction nucleotides: 6. The CDR3 is 16 amino acids. Germline V CDR1 and CDR2: SGHNT, YYREEE (reference sequence). This chain's CDR3 is CASSKGQWTNTGELFF. DNA of the CDR3: TGTGCCAGCAGCAAGGGACAGTGGACGAACACCGGGGAGCTGTTTTTT.